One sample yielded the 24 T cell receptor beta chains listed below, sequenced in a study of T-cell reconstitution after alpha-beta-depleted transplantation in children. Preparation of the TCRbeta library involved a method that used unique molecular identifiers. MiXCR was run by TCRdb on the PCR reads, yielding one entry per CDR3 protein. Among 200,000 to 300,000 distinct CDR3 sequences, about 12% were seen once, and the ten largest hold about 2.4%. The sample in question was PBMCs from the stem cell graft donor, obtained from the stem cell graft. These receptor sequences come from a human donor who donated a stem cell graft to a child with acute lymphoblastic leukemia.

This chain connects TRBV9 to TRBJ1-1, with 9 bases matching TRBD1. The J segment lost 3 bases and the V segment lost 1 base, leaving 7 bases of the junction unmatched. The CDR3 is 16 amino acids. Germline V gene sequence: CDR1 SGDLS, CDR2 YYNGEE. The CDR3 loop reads CASSVTRDRVDTEAFF. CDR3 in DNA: TGTGCCAGCAGCGTAACTAGGGACAGGGTAGACACTGAAGCTTTCTTT.

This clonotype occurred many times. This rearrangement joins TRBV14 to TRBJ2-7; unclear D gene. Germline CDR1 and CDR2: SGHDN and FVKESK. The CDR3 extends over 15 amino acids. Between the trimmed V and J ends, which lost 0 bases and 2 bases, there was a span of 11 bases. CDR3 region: CASSQDRSFPYEQYF. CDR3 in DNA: TGTGCCAGCAGCCAAGATCGGAGCTTTCCCTACGAGCAGTACTTC.

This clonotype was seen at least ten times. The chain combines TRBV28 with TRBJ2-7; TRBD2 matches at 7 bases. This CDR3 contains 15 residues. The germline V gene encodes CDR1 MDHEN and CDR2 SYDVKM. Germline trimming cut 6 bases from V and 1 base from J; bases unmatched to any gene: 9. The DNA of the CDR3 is TGTGCCAGCAGCCAATCGGGGGGACGGTCCTACGAGCAGTACTTC. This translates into CASSQSGGRSYEQYF.

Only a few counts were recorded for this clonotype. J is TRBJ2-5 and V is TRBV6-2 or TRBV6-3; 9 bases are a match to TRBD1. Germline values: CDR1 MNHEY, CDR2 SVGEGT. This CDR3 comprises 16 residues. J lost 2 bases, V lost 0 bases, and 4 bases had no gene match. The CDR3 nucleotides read TGTGCCAGCAGTTACTCGCCGGGACAGGGTCAAGAGACCCAGTACTTC. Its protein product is CASSYSPGQGQETQYF.

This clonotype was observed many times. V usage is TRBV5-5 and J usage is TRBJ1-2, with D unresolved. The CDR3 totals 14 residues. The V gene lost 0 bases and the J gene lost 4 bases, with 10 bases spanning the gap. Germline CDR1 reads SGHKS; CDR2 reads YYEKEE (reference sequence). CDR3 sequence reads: CASSLDLMGYGYTF. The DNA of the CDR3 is TGTGCCAGCAGCTTGGACTTGATGGGCTATGGCTACACCTTC.

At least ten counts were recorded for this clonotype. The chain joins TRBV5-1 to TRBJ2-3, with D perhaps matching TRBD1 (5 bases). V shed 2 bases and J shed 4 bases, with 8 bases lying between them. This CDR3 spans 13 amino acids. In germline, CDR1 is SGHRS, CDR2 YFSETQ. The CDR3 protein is CASSFGHSDTQYF. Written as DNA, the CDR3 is TGCGCCAGCAGCTTTGGACACTCAGATACGCAGTATTTT. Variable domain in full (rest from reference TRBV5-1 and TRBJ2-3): KAGVTQTPRYLIKTRGQQVTLSCSPISGHRSVSWYQQTPGQGLQFLFEYFSETQRNKGNFPGRFSGRQFSNSRSEMNVSTLELGDSALYLCASSFGHSDTQYFGPGTRLTVL.

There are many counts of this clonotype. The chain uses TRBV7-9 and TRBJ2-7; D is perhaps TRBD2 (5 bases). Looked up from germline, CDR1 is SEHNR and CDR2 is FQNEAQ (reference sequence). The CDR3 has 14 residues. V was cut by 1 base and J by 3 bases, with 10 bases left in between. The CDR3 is CASSLVSRDYEQYF. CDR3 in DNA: TGTGCCAGCAGCTTAGTATCGAGGGACTACGAGCAGTACTTC. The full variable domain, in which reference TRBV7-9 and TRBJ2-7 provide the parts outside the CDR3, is DTGVSQNPRHKITKRGQNVTFRCDPISEHNRLYWYRQTLGQGPEFLTYFQNEAQLEKSRLLSDRFSAERPKGSFSTLEIQRTEQGDSAMYLCASSLVSRDYEQYFGPGTRLTVT.

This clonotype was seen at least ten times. This CDR3 reads CASGGLVVQSYEQYF. Here the CDR3 DNA reads TGTGCCAGCGGGGGACTAGTGGTGCAGTCCTACGAGCAGTACTTC. The J gene is TRBJ2-7, the V gene TRBV6-1; TRBD2 matches 8 bases. There are 15 residues in the CDR3. Germline V CDR1 and CDR2: MNHNS, SASEGT. Trimming cost V 8 bases and J 1 base; bases outside gene matches: 10.

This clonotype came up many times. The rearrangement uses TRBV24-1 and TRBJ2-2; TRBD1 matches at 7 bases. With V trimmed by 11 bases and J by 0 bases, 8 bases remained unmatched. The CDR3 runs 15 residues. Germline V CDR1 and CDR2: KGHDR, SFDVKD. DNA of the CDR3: TGTGCCATCCGGGACAGCACCTCGAACACCGGGGAGCTGTTTTTT. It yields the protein CAIRDSTSNTGELFF.

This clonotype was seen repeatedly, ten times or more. CDR3 in amino acids: CASSLNPLGERKYF. The CDR3 DNA sequence: TGCGCCAGCAGCTTAAATCCCTTGGGGGAAAGGAAATACTTC. The chain couples TRBV5-1 to TRBJ2-7, with D tentatively TRBD1 or TRBD2 (5 bases each). CDR1 and CDR2 (germline): SGHRS, YFSETQ. The CDR3 is 14 amino acids. The V gene lost 2 bases and the J gene lost 13 bases, with 22 bases spanning the gap. Full variable domain (outside the CDR3, taken from reference TRBV5-1 and TRBJ2-7): KAGVTQTPRYLIKTRGQQVTLSCSPISGHRSVSWYQQTPGQGLQFLFEYFSETQRNKGNFPGRFSGRQFSNSRSEMNVSTLELGDSALYLCASSLNPLGERKYFGPGTRLTVT.

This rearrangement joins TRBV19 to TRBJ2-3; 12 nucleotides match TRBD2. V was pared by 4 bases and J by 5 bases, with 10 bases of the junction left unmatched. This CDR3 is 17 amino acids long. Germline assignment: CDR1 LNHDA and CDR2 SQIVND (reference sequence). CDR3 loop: CASSTLLAGGLGDTQYF. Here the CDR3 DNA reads TGTGCCAGTAGTACCCTACTAGCGGGGGGCTTGGGAGATACGCAGTATTTT. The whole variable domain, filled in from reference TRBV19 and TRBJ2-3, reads DGGITQSPKYLFRKEGQNVTLSCEQNLNHDAMYWYRQDPGQGLRLIYYSQIVNDFQKGDIAEGYSVSREKKESFPLTVTSAQKNPTAFYLCASSTLLAGGLGDTQYFGPGTRLTVL.

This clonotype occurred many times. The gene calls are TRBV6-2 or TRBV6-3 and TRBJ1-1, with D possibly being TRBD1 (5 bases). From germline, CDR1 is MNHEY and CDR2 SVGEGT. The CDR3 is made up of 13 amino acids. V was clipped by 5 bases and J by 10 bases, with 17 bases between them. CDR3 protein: CASSARGSRRAFF. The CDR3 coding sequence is TGTGCCAGCAGTGCCCGGGGCTCCCGGCGAGCTTTCTTT.

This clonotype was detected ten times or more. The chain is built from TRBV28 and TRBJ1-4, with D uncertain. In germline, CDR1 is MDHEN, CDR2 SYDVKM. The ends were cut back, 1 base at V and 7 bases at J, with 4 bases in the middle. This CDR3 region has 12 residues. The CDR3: CASSLLGEKLFF. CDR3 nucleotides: TGTGCCAGCAGTTTATTAGGTGAAAAACTGTTTTTT.

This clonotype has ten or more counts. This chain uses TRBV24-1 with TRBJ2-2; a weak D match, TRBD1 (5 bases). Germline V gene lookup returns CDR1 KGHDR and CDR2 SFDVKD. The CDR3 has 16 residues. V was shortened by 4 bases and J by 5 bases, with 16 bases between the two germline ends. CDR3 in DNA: TGTGCCACCAGTGACACTTCCAGGGTGGTGACCGGGGAGCTGTTTTTT. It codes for CATSDTSRVVTGELFF.

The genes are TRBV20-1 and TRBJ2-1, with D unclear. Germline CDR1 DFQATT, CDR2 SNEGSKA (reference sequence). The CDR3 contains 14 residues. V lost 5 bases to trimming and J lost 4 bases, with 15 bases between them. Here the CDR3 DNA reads TGCAGTGCTTCGCTCCCCGGTGTTTACAATGAGCAGTTCTTC. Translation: CSASLPGVYNEQFF.

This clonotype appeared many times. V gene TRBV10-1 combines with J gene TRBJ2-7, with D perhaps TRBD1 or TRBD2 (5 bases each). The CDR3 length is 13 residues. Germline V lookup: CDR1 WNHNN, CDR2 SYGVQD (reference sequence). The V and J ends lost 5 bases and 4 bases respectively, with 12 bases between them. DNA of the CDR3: TGCGCCAGCAGTAGGGACGGATTTTACGAGCAGTACTTC. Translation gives CASSRDGFYEQYF.

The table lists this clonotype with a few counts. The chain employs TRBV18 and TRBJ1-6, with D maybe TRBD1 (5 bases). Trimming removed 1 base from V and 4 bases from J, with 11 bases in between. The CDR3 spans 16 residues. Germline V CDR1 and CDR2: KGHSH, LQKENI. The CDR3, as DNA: TGTGCCAGCTCACCACGAGGGGATCCTTATAATTCACCCCTCCACTTT. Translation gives CASSPRGDPYNSPLHF.

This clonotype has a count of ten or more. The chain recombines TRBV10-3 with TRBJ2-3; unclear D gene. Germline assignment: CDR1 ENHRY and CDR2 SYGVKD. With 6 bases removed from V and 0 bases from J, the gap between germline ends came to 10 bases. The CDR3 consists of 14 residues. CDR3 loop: CAIREVASTDTQYF. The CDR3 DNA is TGTGCCATCAGAGAGGTGGCGAGCACAGATACGCAGTATTTT.

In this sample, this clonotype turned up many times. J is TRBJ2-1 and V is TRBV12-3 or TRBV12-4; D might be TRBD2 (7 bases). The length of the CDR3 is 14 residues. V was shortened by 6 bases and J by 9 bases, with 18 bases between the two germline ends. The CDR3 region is CASSRFRGAVEQFF. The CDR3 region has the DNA TGTGCCAGCAGCCGTTTCCGGGGGGCGGTTGAGCAGTTCTTC.

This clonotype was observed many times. The CDR3 sequence is CASSRDRGNYGYTF. Here the CDR3 DNA reads TGTGCCAGTTCGCGGGACAGGGGGAACTATGGCTACACCTTC. The rearrangement joins TRBV27 to TRBJ1-2, with 11 nucleotides matching TRBD1. Germline V gives CDR1 MNHEY, CDR2 SMNVEV (reference sequence). CDR3 length equals 14 residues. Losses at the gene ends were 9 bases for V and 2 bases for J; bases not matched to a gene: 5.

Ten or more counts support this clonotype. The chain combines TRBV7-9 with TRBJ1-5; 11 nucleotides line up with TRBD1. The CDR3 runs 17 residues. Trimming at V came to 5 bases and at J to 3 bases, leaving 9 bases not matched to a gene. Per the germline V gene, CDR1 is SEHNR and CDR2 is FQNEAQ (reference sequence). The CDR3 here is CASSRSGQGVSNQPQHF. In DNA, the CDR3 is TGTGCCAGCAGCCGTTCGGGACAGGGGGTATCCAATCAGCCCCAGCATTTT.

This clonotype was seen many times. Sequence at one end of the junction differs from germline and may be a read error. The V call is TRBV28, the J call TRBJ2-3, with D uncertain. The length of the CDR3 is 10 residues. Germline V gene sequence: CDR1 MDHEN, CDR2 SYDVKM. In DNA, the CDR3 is TGTGCCAGCAGCTTATCATCTCTGGTATTT. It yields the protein CASSLSSLVF.

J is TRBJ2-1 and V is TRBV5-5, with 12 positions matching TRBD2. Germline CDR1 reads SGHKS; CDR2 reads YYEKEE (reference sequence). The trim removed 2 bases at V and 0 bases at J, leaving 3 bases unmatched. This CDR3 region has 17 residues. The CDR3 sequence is CASSFRTSGVSYNEQFF. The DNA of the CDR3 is TGTGCCAGCAGCTTTAGGACTAGCGGGGTCTCCTACAATGAGCAGTTCTTC.

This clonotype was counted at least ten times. CDR3 loop: CASSQAKKPTWLYTEAFF. Written as DNA, the CDR3 is TGCGCCAGCAGCCAAGCCAAAAAACCGACGTGGTTGTACACTGAAGCTTTCTTT. The gene calls are TRBV4-1 and TRBJ1-1; D gene uncertain. Trimming removed 1 base from V and 3 bases from J, with 21 bases in between. Germline assignment: CDR1 MGHRA and CDR2 YSYEKL. The CDR3 extends over 18 amino acids.